These T cell receptor beta chains were read from a single sample in a study of cytomegalovirus exposure and HLA in healthy donors. The data were produced by immunoSEQ multiplex PCR, yet TCRdb's version contains in-frame clones alone and is incomplete. Recorded for this sample: tens of thousands of clones. The source material was PBMCs. These receptors came from a male donor in good health and CMV-seronegative. CDR3s include the opening cysteine and the closing phenylalanine or tryptophan. D genes are given only for firm matches.

d_gene,j_gene,v_gene,CDR3aa,CDR3nt
TRBD2,TRBJ2-3,TRBV4-3,CASSQDWRGGSDTQYF,TGCGCCAGCAGCCAAGATTGGCGGGGGGGATCAGATACGCAGTATTTT
-,TRBJ2-1,TRBV7-2,CASSRIGVPEQFF,TGTGCCAGCAGCCGAATCGGAGTCCCGGAGCAGTTCTTC
-,TRBJ1-3,TRBV28,CASGVPISGNTIYF,TGTGCCAGCGGAGTACCAATCTCTGGAAACACCATATATTTT
TRBD2,TRBJ2-7,TRBV30,CAWGAGPYEQYF,TGTGCCTGGGGAGCGGGACCCTACGAGCAGTACTTC
-,TRBJ1-3,TRBV4-3,CASSQASGASGGNTIYF,TGCGCCAGCAGCCAGGCCTCAGGGGCCTCGGGAGGAAACACCATATATTTT
-,TRBJ1-4,TRBV6-6,CASTKDPGHLNEKLFF,TGTGCCAGCACAAAGGATCCGGGACACCTTAATGAAAAACTGTTTTTT
-,TRBJ1-1,TRBV30,CAWSVGHSNTEAFF,TGTGCCTGGAGTGTGGGGCATTCGAACACTGAAGCTTTCTTT
-,TRBJ1-3,TRBV21-1,CASSSQGSGNTIYF,TGTGCCAGCAGCTCACAGGGGTCTGGAAACACCATATATTTT
-,TRBJ2-1,TRBV7-8,CASSLRGQSNEQFF,TGTGCCAGCAGCTTAAGGGGTCAGTCCAATGAGCAGTTCTTC
-,TRBJ1-1,TRBV5-4,CASSPPRQEGTEAFF,TGTGCCAGCAGCCCGCCCCGGCAGGAGGGCACTGAAGCTTTCTTT
-,TRBJ1-4,TRBV19,CASSSQINEKLFF,TGTGCCAGTAGTTCACAGATTAATGAAAAACTGTTTTTT
TRBD2,TRBJ2-3,TRBV5-5,CASSLSPYRLAGGEDTQYF,TGTGCCAGCAGCTTGTCCCCCTACAGACTAGCGGGAGGGGAAGATACGCAGTATTTT
TRBD2,TRBJ2-3,TRBV9,CASSVERETDTQYF,TGTGCCAGCAGCGTAGAGCGGGAGACAGATACGCAGTATTTT
-,TRBJ2-7,TRBV19,CASSIGRGPYEQYF,TGTGCCAGTAGTATTGGTAGGGGCCCCTACGAGCAGTACTTC
TRBD1,TRBJ2-7,TRBV28,CASSSGQWGNEQYF,TGTGCCAGCAGTTCGGGACAGTGGGGGAACGAGCAGTACTTC
TRBD1,TRBJ2-1,TRBV11-1,CASKQGAYNEQFF,TGTGCCAGCAAACAGGGGGCCTACAATGAGCAGTTCTTC
-,TRBJ1-1,TRBV4-2,CASSQDRSGDNTEAFF,TGTGCCAGCAGCCAAGATAGGTCCGGGGATAACACTGAAGCTTTCTTT
TRBD1,TRBJ2-7,TRBV7-9,CASSIYRDRDEQYF,TGTGCCAGCAGCATCTACCGGGACAGGGACGAGCAGTACTTC
-,TRBJ2-5,TRBV7-2,CVSSLGYRETQYF,TGTGTCAGCAGCTTAGGCTACCGTGAGACCCAGTACTTC
TRBD1,TRBJ1-4,TRBV7-8,CASSPRRDRIVEKLFF,TGTGCCAGCAGCCCAAGAAGGGACAGGATAGTTGAAAAACTGTTTTTT
TRBD1,TRBJ1-1,TRBV18,CASSPPLGQGLHTEAFF,TGTGCCAGCTCACCACCGCTGGGACAGGGCCTCCACACTGAAGCTTTCTTT
TRBD2,TRBJ2-1,TRBV4-2,CASSHPSGLAGGNEQFF,TGTGCCAGCAGCCATCCCTCGGGACTAGCGGGGGGGAATGAGCAGTTCTTC
-,TRBJ1-2,TRBV2,CASSAWEGGYGYTF,TGTGCCAGCAGTGCGTGGGAAGGGGGCTATGGCTACACCTTC
TRBD1,TRBJ1-6,TRBV6-5,CASSLETGGNSPLHF,TGTGCCAGCAGTTTGGAGACAGGGGGAAATTCACCCCTACACTTT
TRBD1,TRBJ1-6,TRBV16,CASSHLAPGQGSPLHF,TGTGCCAGCAGCCACCTCGCGCCGGGACAGGGGTCACCCCTCCACTTT
-,TRBJ1-2,TRBV12-5,CASGLVPGYNYGYTF,TGTGCTAGTGGTTTGGTACCAGGGTATAACTATGGCTACACCTTC
TRBD1,TRBJ1-1,TRBV6-5,CASSRTGGRDTEAFF,TGTGCCAGCAGTCGGACAGGGGGCAGGGACACTGAAGCTTTCTTT
-,TRBJ2-7,TRBV19,CASSPSENAYEQYF,TGTGCCAGTAGTCCCTCCGAGAACGCCTACGAGCAGTACTTC
TRBD2,TRBJ2-1,TRBV18,CASSPTSGQNEQFF,TGTGCCAGCTCACCCACTAGCGGGCAGAATGAGCAGTTCTTC
TRBD2,TRBJ2-1,TRBV11-2,CASIKTSGNSYNEQFF,TGTGCCAGCATCAAGACTAGCGGGAATTCCTACAATGAGCAGTTCTTC
TRBD1,TRBJ2-2,TRBV9,CASSALTGGTGELFF,TGTGCCAGCAGCGCACTGACAGGGGGAACCGGGGAGCTGTTTTTT
TRBD2,TRBJ2-7,TRBV6-6,CASSPTSFSAYEQYF,TGTGCCAGCAGCCCGACTAGCTTCAGCGCCTACGAGCAGTACTTC
TRBD2,TRBJ2-1,TRBV5-6,CASSLRTSGNEQFF,TGTGCCAGCAGCTTGCGGACTAGCGGGAATGAGCAGTTCTTC
TRBD1,TRBJ2-7,TRBV27,CASSLKGQSSAYEQYF,TGTGCCAGCAGTTTGAAGGGACAGAGCAGCGCCTACGAGCAGTACTTC
TRBD1,TRBJ1-6,TRBV4-3,CASSQDTGGPPLHF,TGCGCCAGCAGCCAAGACACAGGGGGCCCACCCCTCCACTTT
TRBD2,TRBJ2-1,TRBV2,CASSEQSGGAHEQFF,TGTGCCAGCAGTGAACAAAGCGGGGGGGCCCATGAGCAGTTCTTC
TRBD1,TRBJ1-1,TRBV7-2,CASGRAGGAGAFF,TGTGCCAGCGGCCGGGCAGGGGGCGCAGGCGCTTTCTTT
-,TRBJ1-3,TRBV18,CASSPVDSSGNTIYF,TGTGCCAGCTCACCCGTGGACAGCTCTGGAAACACCATATATTTT
-,TRBJ2-2,TRBV18,CASSPGADTGELFF,TGTGCCAGCTCACCAGGAGCGGACACCGGGGAGCTGTTTTTT
-,TRBJ2-7,TRBV6-5,CASSLAGAYEQYF,TGTGCCAGCAGTCTCGCGGGGGCTTACGAGCAGTACTTC
-,TRBJ2-1,TRBV28,CASRDNYNEQFF,TGTGCCAGCAGGGACAACTACAATGAGCAGTTCTTC
-,TRBJ2-5,TRBV11-1,CASSPDSPGETQYF,TGTGCCAGCAGTCCCGACAGCCCGGGAGAGACCCAGTACTTC
TRBD1,TRBJ1-5,TRBV28,CASSLFVKKVQGANQPQHF,TGTGCCAGCAGTTTATTCGTCAAAAAAGTACAGGGGGCTAATCAGCCCCAGCATTTT
TRBD1,TRBJ1-3,TRBV7-9,CASSLGTGMSGNTIYF,TGTGCCAGCAGCTTAGGGACAGGGATGTCTGGAAACACCATATATTTT
-,TRBJ2-2,TRBV29-1,CSVAGGAYTGELFF,TGCAGCGTTGCGGGCGGGGCATACACCGGGGAGCTGTTTTTT
TRBD1,TRBJ1-2,TRBV7-9,CASSSAGQGTGGYTF,TGTGCCAGCAGCTCCGCGGGGCAGGGGACAGGGGGCTACACCTTC
-,TRBJ1-2,TRBV5-1,CASSLNHWRADGYTF,TGCGCCAGCAGCTTGAACCATTGGAGGGCGGATGGCTACACCTTC
TRBD1,TRBJ1-1,TRBV19,CASSTGQGITEAFF,TGTGCCAGTAGTACCGGACAGGGAATCACTGAAGCTTTCTTT
TRBD2,TRBJ2-5,TRBV28,CASSPSSGRRETQYF,TGTGCCAGCAGCCCCTCTAGCGGGAGAAGAGAGACCCAGTACTTC
-,TRBJ1-1,TRBV28,CASSLRSGSTEAFF,TGTGCCAGCAGTTTAAGGTCCGGGAGCACTGAAGCTTTCTTT
TRBD1,TRBJ2-1,TRBV19,CASSLGQGRHNEQFF,TGTGCCAGTAGTCTTGGACAGGGCCGCCACAATGAGCAGTTCTTC
-,TRBJ2-4,TRBV21-1,CASRGLGGNF,TGTGCCAGCAGGGGTCTGGGAGGGAACTTC
TRBD1,TRBJ1-6,TRBV11-3,CASSSRGQANSPLHF,TGTGCCAGCAGCTCCCGCGGACAGGCGAATTCACCCCTCCACTTT
-,TRBJ1-5,TRBV30,CAWSQTNQPQHF,TGTGCCTGGAGTCAAACAAATCAGCCCCAGCATTTT
TRBD2,TRBJ2-3,TRBV7-2,CASSLRLAGSTDTQYF,TGTGCCAGCAGCTTACGACTAGCGGGTAGCACAGATACGCAGTATTTT
-,TRBJ2-1,TRBV5-1,CASSSGTLYNEQFF,TGCGCCAGCAGCTCGGGGACTCTTTACAATGAGCAGTTCTTC
TRBD1,TRBJ1-2,TRBV19,CASTISRQGAGYTF,TGTGCCAGTACCATATCCCGACAGGGCGCGGGCTACACCTTC
-,TRBJ2-7,TRBV5-1,CASSIGIARELAYEQYF,TGCGCCAGCTCCATCGGGATAGCTCGGGAGCTCGCCTACGAGCAGTACTTC